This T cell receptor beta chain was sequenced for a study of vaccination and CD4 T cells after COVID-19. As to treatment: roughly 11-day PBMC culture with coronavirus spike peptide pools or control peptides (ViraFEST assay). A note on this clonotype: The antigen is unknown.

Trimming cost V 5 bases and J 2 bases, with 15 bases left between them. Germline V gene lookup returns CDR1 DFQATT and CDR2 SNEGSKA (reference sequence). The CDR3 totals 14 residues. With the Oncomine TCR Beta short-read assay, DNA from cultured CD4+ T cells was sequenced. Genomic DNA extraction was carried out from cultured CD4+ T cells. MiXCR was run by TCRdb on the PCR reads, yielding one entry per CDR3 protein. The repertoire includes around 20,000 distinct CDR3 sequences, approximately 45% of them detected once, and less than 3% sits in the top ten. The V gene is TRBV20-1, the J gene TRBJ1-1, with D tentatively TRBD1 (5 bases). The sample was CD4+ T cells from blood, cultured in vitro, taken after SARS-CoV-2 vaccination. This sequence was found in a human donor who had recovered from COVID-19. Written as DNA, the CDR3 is TGCAGTGCTGTAAGGCAGGGTACAAACACTGAAGCTTTCTTT. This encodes CSAVRQGTNTEAFF.